This TCR beta chain emerged from a study of cytomegalovirus exposure and HLA in healthy donors. Study outcomes and limitations: Sequencing depth across donors, presence/absence analyses assumed, was roughly uniform.

To note about this clone: Its antigen is currently unknown.

The CDR3 has 18 residues. V was pared by 0 bases and J by 0 bases, with 10 bases of the junction left unmatched. Germline V CDR1 and CDR2: SEHNR, FQNEAQ (reference sequence). The PCR had 60 Vbeta and 13 Jbeta primers. Assay used: immunoSEQ multiplex PCR; TCRdb lists only in-frame clones, some missing. The table shows 75,000 to 100,000 clones, with around 81% occurring only once. The gene calls are TRBV7-9 and TRBJ1-1, with 7 bases aligning to TRBD1. The source material was PBMCs. This sequence was found in a man aged 25 to 40 in good health and CMV-seronegative. The CDR3 DNA reads TGTGCCAGCAGCTTAGCCCCGGGACAGCTTCCGATGAACACTGAAGCTTTCTTT. Its translation: CASSLAPGQLPMNTEAFF.